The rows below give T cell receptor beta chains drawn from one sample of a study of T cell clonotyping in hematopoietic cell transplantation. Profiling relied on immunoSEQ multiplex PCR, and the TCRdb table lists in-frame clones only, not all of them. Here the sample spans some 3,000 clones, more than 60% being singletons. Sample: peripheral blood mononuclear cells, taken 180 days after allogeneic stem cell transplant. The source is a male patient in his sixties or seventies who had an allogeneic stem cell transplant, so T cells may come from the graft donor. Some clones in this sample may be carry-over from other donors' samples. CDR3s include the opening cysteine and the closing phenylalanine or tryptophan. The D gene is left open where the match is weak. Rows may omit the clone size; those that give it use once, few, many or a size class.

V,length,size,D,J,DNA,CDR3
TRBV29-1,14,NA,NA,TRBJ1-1,TGCAGCGCCACATTGCAGGGAATGAACACTGAAGCTTTCTTT,CSATLQGMNTEAFF
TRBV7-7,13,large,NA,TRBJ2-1,TGTGCTAGCAGCTTAGCGCTGTCGAATGAGCAGTTCTTC,CASSLALSNEQFF
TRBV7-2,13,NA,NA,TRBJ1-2,TGTGCCAGCAGCCCTAGTGCGAATTATGGCTACACCTTC,CASSPSANYGYTF
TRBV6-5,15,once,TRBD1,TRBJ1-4,TGTGCCAGCAGTTACTTGGGACAGGGGCGCGAAAAACTGTTTTTT,CASSYLGQGREKLFF
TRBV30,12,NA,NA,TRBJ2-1,TGTGCCTGGAGCCTCAATAGAGGTGAGCAGTTCTTC,CAWSLNRGEQFF
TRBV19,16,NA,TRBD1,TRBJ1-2,TGTGCCAGTAGGGCCCCGGACAGGATAGCTAACTATGGCTACACCTTC,CASRAPDRIANYGYTF
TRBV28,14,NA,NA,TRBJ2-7,TGTGCCAGCAGGGACGGGCAGAGAGTCTACGAGCAGTACTTC,CASRDGQRVYEQYF
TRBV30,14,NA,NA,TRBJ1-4,TGTGCCTGGAGTTTCGGGTTAGGGAATGAAAAACTGTTTTTT,CAWSFGLGNEKLFF
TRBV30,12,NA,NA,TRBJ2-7,TGTGCCTGGAGTCAGGCTACCTACGAGCAGTACTTC,CAWSQATYEQYF
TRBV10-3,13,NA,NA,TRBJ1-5,TGTGCCAGCCTGGACAGATTAAATCAGCCCCAGCATTTT,CASLDRLNQPQHF
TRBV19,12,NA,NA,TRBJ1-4,TGTGCCGTAGGAAAGGCTAATGAAAAACTGTTTTTT,CAVGKANEKLFF
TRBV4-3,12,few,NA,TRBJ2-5,TGCGCCAGCAGCCAAGATCATGGGGCCCAGTACTTC,CASSQDHGAQYF
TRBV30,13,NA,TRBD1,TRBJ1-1,TGTGCCTGGAATCCACAGGGGATCACTGAAGCTTTCTTT,CAWNPQGITEAFF
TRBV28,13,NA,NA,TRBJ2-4,TGTGCCAGCAGTACTCTAGCCAAAAACATTCAGTACTTC,CASSTLAKNIQYF
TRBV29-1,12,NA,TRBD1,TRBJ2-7,TGCAGTTACCGGACAGGGACGCACGAGCAGTACTTC,CSYRTGTHEQYF
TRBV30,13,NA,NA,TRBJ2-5,TGTGCCTGGAGCAGGGGGGGATCGGAGACCCAGTACTTC,CAWSRGGSETQYF
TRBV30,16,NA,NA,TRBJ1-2,TGTGCCTGGAGTACTTCAAGGGGATTTTTACCCTATGGCTACACCTTC,CAWSTSRGFLPYGYTF
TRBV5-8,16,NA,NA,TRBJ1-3,TGTGCCAGCAGCTTGAAGGGTCCGTTTTTTGGAAACACCATATATTTT,CASSLKGPFFGNTIYF
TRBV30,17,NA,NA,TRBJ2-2,TGTGCCTGGAGTGTAGTTTTCAAGCCGACGAACACCGGGGAGCTGTTTTTT,CAWSVVFKPTNTGELFF
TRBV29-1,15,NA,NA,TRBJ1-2,TGCAGCGGAAACGAGTTACAGGAGCTGAGCTATGGCTACACCTTC,CSGNELQELSYGYTF
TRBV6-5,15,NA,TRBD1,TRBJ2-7,TGTGCCAGCAGTTACTCTTGGACAGGGTCCTACGAGCAGTACTTC,CASSYSWTGSYEQYF
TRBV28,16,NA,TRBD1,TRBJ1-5,TGTGCCAGCAGTCCCCATTCGGGACAGCCATCAAAGGCCCAGCATTTT,CASSPHSGQPSKAQHF